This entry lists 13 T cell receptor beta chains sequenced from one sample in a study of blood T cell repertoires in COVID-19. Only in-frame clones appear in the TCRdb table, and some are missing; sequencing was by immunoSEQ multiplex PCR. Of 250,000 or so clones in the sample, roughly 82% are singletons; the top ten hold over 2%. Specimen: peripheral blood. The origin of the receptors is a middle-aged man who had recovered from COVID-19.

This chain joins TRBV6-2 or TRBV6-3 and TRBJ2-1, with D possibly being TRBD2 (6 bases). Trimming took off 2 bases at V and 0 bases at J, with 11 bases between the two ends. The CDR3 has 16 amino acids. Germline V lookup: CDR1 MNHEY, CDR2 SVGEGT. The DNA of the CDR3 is TGTGCCAGCAGTTACAACCAGCGGGTCTCCTACAATGAGCAGTTCTTC. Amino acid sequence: CASSYNQRVSYNEQFF.

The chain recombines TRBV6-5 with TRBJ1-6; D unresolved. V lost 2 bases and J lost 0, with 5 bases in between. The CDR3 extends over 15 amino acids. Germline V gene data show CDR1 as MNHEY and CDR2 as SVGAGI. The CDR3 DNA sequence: TGTGCCAGCAGTTACAGGAGCTCCTATAATTCACCCCTCCACTTT. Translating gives CASSYRSSYNSPLHF.

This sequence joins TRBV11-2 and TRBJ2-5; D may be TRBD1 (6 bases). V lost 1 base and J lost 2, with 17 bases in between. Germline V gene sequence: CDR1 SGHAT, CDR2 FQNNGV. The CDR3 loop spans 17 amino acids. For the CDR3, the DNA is TGTGCCAGCAGCTTAGGTTTGGCAGGGGTAGGGCAAGAGACCCAGTACTTC. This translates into CASSLGLAGVGQETQYF.

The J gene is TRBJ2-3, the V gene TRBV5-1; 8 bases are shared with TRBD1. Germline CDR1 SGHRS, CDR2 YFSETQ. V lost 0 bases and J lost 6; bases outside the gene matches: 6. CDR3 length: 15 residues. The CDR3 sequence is CASSLASGGMDTQYF. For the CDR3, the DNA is TGCGCCAGCAGCTTGGCGTCAGGGGGCATGGATACGCAGTATTTT.

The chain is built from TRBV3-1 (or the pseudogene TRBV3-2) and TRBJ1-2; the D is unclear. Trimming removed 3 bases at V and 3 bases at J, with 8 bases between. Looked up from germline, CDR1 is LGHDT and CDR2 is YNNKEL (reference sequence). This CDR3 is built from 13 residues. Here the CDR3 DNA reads TGTGCCAGCAGCCAGACAACTGACTATGGCTACACCTTC. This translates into CASSQTTDYGYTF.

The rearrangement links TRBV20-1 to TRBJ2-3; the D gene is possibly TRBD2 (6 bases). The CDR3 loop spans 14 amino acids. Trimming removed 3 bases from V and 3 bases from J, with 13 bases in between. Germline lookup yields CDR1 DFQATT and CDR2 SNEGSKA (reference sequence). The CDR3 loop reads CSASTAGSTDTQYF. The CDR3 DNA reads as TGCAGTGCTAGTACGGCGGGATCGACAGATACGCAGTATTTT.

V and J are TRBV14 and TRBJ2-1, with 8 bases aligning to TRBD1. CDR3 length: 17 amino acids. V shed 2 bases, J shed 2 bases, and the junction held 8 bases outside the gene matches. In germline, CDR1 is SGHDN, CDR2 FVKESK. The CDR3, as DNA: TGTGCCAGCAGCCAACTGACAGGGGTCTACACCTACAATGAGCAGTTCTTC. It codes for CASSQLTGVYTYNEQFF.

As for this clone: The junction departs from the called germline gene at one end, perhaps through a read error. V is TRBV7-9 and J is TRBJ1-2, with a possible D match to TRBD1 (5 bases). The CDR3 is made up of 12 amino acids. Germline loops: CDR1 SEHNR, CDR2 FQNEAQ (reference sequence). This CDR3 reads CASSLWDSSMAF. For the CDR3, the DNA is TGTGCCAGCAGCTTGTGGGACTCATCTATGGCCTTC.

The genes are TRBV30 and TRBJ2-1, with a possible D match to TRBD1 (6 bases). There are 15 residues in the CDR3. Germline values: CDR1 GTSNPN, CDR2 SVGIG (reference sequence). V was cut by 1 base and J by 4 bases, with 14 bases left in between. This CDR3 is CAWSGRGTTYNEQFF. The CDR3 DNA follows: TGTGCCTGGAGTGGTAGGGGGACCACTTACAATGAGCAGTTCTTC.

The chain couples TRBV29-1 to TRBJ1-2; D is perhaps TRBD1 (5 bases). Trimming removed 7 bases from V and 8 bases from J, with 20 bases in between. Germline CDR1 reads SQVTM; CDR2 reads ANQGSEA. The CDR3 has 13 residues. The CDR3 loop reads CSAAKGAGRGYTF. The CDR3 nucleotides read TGCAGCGCTGCGAAAGGGGCGGGGAGAGGCTACACCTTC.

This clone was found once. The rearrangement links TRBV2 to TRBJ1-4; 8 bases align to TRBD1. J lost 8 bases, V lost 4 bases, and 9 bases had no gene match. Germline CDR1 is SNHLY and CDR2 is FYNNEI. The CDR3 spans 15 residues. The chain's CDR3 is CASSGSDRVREKLFF. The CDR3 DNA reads TGTGCCAGCAGTGGCTCGGACAGGGTCAGAGAAAAACTGTTTTTT.

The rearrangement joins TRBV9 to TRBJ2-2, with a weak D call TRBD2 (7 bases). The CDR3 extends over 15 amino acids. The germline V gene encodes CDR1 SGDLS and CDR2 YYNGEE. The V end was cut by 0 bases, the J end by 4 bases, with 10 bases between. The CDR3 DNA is TGTGCCAGCAGCGTAGAAGGGGGGGCCACCGGGGAGCTGTTTTTT. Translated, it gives CASSVEGGATGELFF.

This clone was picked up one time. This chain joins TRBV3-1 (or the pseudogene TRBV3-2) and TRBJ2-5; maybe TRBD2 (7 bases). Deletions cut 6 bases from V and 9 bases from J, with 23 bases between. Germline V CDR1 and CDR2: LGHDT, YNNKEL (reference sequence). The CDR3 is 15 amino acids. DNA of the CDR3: TGTGCCAGCAGTGCCCACCGGGGGGTTGAGGGGGCCCAGTACTTC. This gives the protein CASSAHRGVEGAQYF.